This T cell receptor (beta chain) was sequenced in a study of graft-versus-host responses after intestinal transplantation. General study results and limits: Graft-donor T cell macrochimerism in patients accompanied high graft-versus-host to host-versus-graft clonal ratios in allografts.

The method was immunoSEQ multiplex PCR; TCRdb's version includes in-frame clones alone and lacks a portion of them. The profile shows about 70,000 clones, roughly 87% of them singletons. Worth noting for this clone: Its matching antigen is unknown.

The CDR3 runs to 14 residues. Germline V lookup: CDR1 SGHDT, CDR2 YYEEEE. Sequenced here: unstimulated CD8+ T cells sorted from spleen or lymph node cells, sampled before intestinal transplant. The chain combines TRBV5-6 with TRBJ2-5; TRBD1 matches 7 bases. Matching the DNA end better, TRBJ2-7 makes the J call doubtful. This clonotype originated in a human donor who received an intestinal transplant. The CDR3 protein is CASSSTGVSYEQYF. The CDR3, as DNA: TGTGCCAGCAGCTCCACAGGGGTTTCCTACGAGCAGTACTTC.